These T cell receptor beta chains were read from a single sample in a study of blood T cell repertoires in COVID-19. TCRdb's copy holds only in-frame clones and misses some; the assay was immunoSEQ multiplex PCR. The repertoire holds around 200,000 clones, with under 90% as singletons. What was sequenced was peripheral blood. These receptors were taken from a man in his fifties or sixties with acute or convalescent COVID-19. Both conserved end residues are part of each CDR3. Each record gives: V gene, J gene, D gene, clone size, CDR3 DNA, CDR3 protein. The D gene is left open where the match is weak. Some rows mark clone size as missing; the rest say once, few, many or name a class of expanded clone.

v_call: TRBV9
j_call: TRBJ1-3
d_call: -
clone_size: -
cdr3_nt: TGTGCCAGCAGCGCCGACAGACCCTCTGGAAACACCATATATTTT
cdr3_aa: CASSADRPSGNTIYF

v_call: TRBV5-1
j_call: TRBJ2-5
d_call: -
clone_size: -
cdr3_nt: TGCGCCAGCAGCGGGGGGTTCGTCGGGGAGACCCAGTACTTC
cdr3_aa: CASSGGFVGETQYF

v_call: TRBV7-8
j_call: TRBJ1-6
d_call: -
clone_size: -
cdr3_nt: TGTGCCAGCAGCTCAGGACGAGGGGACTATTCACCCCTCCACTTT
cdr3_aa: CASSSGRGDYSPLHF

v_call: TRBV9
j_call: TRBJ2-5
d_call: TRBD2
clone_size: -
cdr3_nt: TGTGCCAGCAGCGTAGGGGCTAGCGGGGGGGCCAGGCAAGAGACCCAGTACTTC
cdr3_aa: CASSVGASGGARQETQYF

v_call: TRBV2
j_call: TRBJ1-3
d_call: -
clone_size: once
cdr3_nt: TGTGCCAGCAGCAAGGACAGTCTTAACACCATATATTTT
cdr3_aa: CASSKDSLNTIYF

v_call: TRBV10-3
j_call: TRBJ1-1
d_call: -
clone_size: -
cdr3_nt: TGTGCCATCAGTGAGTCGGCCGGGAGCACTGAAGCTTTCTTT
cdr3_aa: CAISESAGSTEAFF

v_call: TRBV9
j_call: TRBJ1-2
d_call: TRBD1
clone_size: -
cdr3_nt: TGTGCCAGCAGCGTCGGGACAGGGGTACATGGCTACACCTTC
cdr3_aa: CASSVGTGVHGYTF

v_call: TRBV6-2/TRBV6-3
j_call: TRBJ1-1
d_call: -
clone_size: -
cdr3_nt: TGTGCCAGCAGTTCTAGGTCCACTGAAGCTTTCTTT
cdr3_aa: CASSSRSTEAFF

v_call: TRBV5-1
j_call: TRBJ2-2
d_call: -
clone_size: -
cdr3_nt: TGCGCCAGCAGCTTGGGACAGCCGAACACCGGGGAGCTGTTTTTT
cdr3_aa: CASSLGQPNTGELFF

v_call: TRBV7-3
j_call: TRBJ1-2
d_call: -
clone_size: -
cdr3_nt: TGTGCCAGCAGCTTAACTCCGGGTCTACGTCGAGACTATGGCTACACCTTC
cdr3_aa: CASSLTPGLRRDYGYTF

v_call: TRBV10-3
j_call: TRBJ1-1
d_call: -
clone_size: -
cdr3_nt: TGTGCCACGACAGCGAACACTGAAGCTTTCTTT
cdr3_aa: CATTANTEAFF

v_call: TRBV4-2
j_call: TRBJ2-3
d_call: TRBD2
clone_size: -
cdr3_nt: TGTGCCAGCAGCCAAGAGCGGGGGGGCCCAGATACGCAGTATTTT
cdr3_aa: CASSQERGGPDTQYF

v_call: TRBV18
j_call: TRBJ1-5
d_call: TRBD1
clone_size: -
cdr3_nt: TGTGCCAGCTCACTCGGGACAGGGGGCAGCAATCAGCCCCAGCATTTT
cdr3_aa: CASSLGTGGSNQPQHF

v_call: TRBV7-3
j_call: TRBJ2-5
d_call: -
clone_size: -
cdr3_nt: TGTGCCAGCAGCTTAACCGTGCAAGAGACCCAGTACTTC
cdr3_aa: CASSLTVQETQYF

v_call: TRBV12-5
j_call: TRBJ1-3
d_call: TRBD1
clone_size: -
cdr3_nt: TGTGCTAGTGGCTCGACAGGGTTGGGAAACACCATATATTTT
cdr3_aa: CASGSTGLGNTIYF

v_call: TRBV21-1
j_call: TRBJ1-1
d_call: -
clone_size: -
cdr3_nt: TGTGCCAGCAGCAAACTGGACAGATACAACACTGAAGCTTTCTTT
cdr3_aa: CASSKLDRYNTEAFF

v_call: TRBV6-5
j_call: TRBJ1-2
d_call: -
clone_size: -
cdr3_nt: TGTGCCAGCAGTTCAGGGTCCTTTTATGGCTACACCTTC
cdr3_aa: CASSSGSFYGYTF

v_call: TRBV18
j_call: TRBJ2-2
d_call: -
clone_size: -
cdr3_nt: TGTGCCAGCTCACCACCGGGGGGTTGGAGCACCGGGGAGCTGTTTTTT
cdr3_aa: CASSPPGGWSTGELFF

v_call: TRBV6-5
j_call: TRBJ1-2
d_call: -
clone_size: few
cdr3_nt: TGTGCCAGCACAAGCCCAGGCGTAAACTATGGCTACACCTTC
cdr3_aa: CASTSPGVNYGYTF

v_call: TRBV2
j_call: TRBJ1-3
d_call: TRBD1
clone_size: -
cdr3_nt: TGTGCCAGCAGCCGCGACAGGGGCAGTCTATACACCATATATTTT
cdr3_aa: CASSRDRGSLYTIYF

v_call: TRBV18
j_call: TRBJ2-7
d_call: TRBD1
clone_size: -
cdr3_nt: TGTGCCAGCTCGGGACAGGGGGGGTACGAGCAGTACTTC
cdr3_aa: CASSGQGGYEQYF

v_call: TRBV4-1
j_call: TRBJ1-2
d_call: -
clone_size: few
cdr3_nt: TGCGCCAGCAGGCTGGGGCCGCGATATGGCTACACCTTC
cdr3_aa: CASRLGPRYGYTF

v_call: TRBV6-5
j_call: TRBJ2-1
d_call: TRBD2
clone_size: -
cdr3_nt: TGTGCCAGCAGTTACTCTAGCGGGGGGCCTTACAATGAGCAGTTCTTC
cdr3_aa: CASSYSSGGPYNEQFF

v_call: TRBV6-5
j_call: TRBJ1-5
d_call: -
clone_size: -
cdr3_nt: TGTGCCAGCAGCGCTGATAGGGGTCAGCCCCAGCATTTT
cdr3_aa: CASSADRGQPQHF

v_call: TRBV3-1/TRBV3-2
j_call: TRBJ1-1
d_call: -
clone_size: few
cdr3_nt: TGTGCCAGCAGCCAGAGGGCCACCGAAGCTTTCTTT
cdr3_aa: CASSQRATEAFF

v_call: TRBV18
j_call: TRBJ2-4
d_call: -
clone_size: -
cdr3_nt: TGTGCCAGCTCACCCTCCCAGATGGACATTCAGTACTTC
cdr3_aa: CASSPSQMDIQYF

v_call: TRBV6-6
j_call: TRBJ2-3
d_call: TRBD1
clone_size: -
cdr3_nt: TGTGCCAGCACTCGACAGGGGACAGATACGCAGTATTTT
cdr3_aa: CASTRQGTDTQYF

v_call: TRBV5-1
j_call: TRBJ1-3
d_call: TRBD1
clone_size: -
cdr3_nt: TGCGCCAGCAGCTTGGGAACGACAGGGGGCTCTGGAAACACCATATATTTT
cdr3_aa: CASSLGTTGGSGNTIYF

v_call: TRBV5-1
j_call: TRBJ2-7
d_call: -
clone_size: -
cdr3_nt: TGCGCCAGCAGCTTGGCCACAGGGACCATTTACGAGCAGTACTTC
cdr3_aa: CASSLATGTIYEQYF

v_call: TRBV30
j_call: TRBJ1-1
d_call: TRBD1
clone_size: -
cdr3_nt: TGTGCCGGTAAGACAGGGGCGGGCACTGAAGCTTTCTTT
cdr3_aa: CAGKTGAGTEAFF

v_call: TRBV5-6
j_call: TRBJ1-2
d_call: TRBD1
clone_size: -
cdr3_nt: TGTGCCAGCACCCGGGTGGGACAGAACTATGGCTACACCTTC
cdr3_aa: CASTRVGQNYGYTF

v_call: TRBV2
j_call: TRBJ1-1
d_call: -
clone_size: -
cdr3_nt: TGTGCCAGCAGAGATGGGAGGACTGAAGCTTTCTTT
cdr3_aa: CASRDGRTEAFF

v_call: TRBV5-8
j_call: TRBJ1-5
d_call: -
clone_size: -
cdr3_nt: TGTGCCACAGTACAGGGAGGGGGTCCCCAGCATTTT
cdr3_aa: CATVQGGGPQHF

v_call: TRBV27
j_call: TRBJ1-1
d_call: -
clone_size: once
cdr3_nt: TGTGCCAGCAGTTCGCCCCGGAGGGGCACTGAAGCTTTCTTT
cdr3_aa: CASSSPRRGTEAFF

v_call: TRBV4-2
j_call: TRBJ2-3
d_call: TRBD2
clone_size: -
cdr3_nt: TGTGCCAGCAGCCAAGAGGGAGGGCGGGATACGCAGTATTTT
cdr3_aa: CASSQEGGRDTQYF

v_call: TRBV7-9
j_call: TRBJ2-1
d_call: -
clone_size: -
cdr3_nt: TGTGCCAGCAGCTCGGGGCAGGGGATTTGGGATGAGCAGTTCTTC
cdr3_aa: CASSSGQGIWDEQFF

v_call: TRBV25-1
j_call: TRBJ1-2
d_call: -
clone_size: -
cdr3_nt: TGTGCCAGCAGTGAATACCCCCCGGGGAATGGCTACACCTTC
cdr3_aa: CASSEYPPGNGYTF

v_call: TRBV19
j_call: TRBJ1-2
d_call: -
clone_size: -
cdr3_nt: TGTGCCAGTAGGGTACTTCAAGCTAACTATGGCTACACCTTC
cdr3_aa: CASRVLQANYGYTF

v_call: TRBV19
j_call: TRBJ1-2
d_call: -
clone_size: -
cdr3_nt: TGTGCCAGTAGGCCCTGGGAGGAAGCTAACTATGGCTACACCTTC
cdr3_aa: CASRPWEEANYGYTF

v_call: TRBV19
j_call: TRBJ1-5
d_call: TRBD1
clone_size: -
cdr3_nt: TGTGCCAGTACTCCTCCGGGACAGGGACTTATTGGCAATCAGCCCCAGCATTTT
cdr3_aa: CASTPPGQGLIGNQPQHF

v_call: TRBV5-4
j_call: TRBJ2-7
d_call: -
clone_size: -
cdr3_nt: TGTGCCAGCAGCTTGGTAGGACAGTTATCCTACGAGCAGTACTTC
cdr3_aa: CASSLVGQLSYEQYF

v_call: TRBV7-3
j_call: TRBJ2-2
d_call: -
clone_size: -
cdr3_nt: TGTGCCAGCAGCTTAATGAGAGGAAACACCGGGGAGCTGTTTTTT
cdr3_aa: CASSLMRGNTGELFF

v_call: TRBV7-9
j_call: TRBJ1-2
d_call: TRBD1
clone_size: -
cdr3_nt: TGTGCCAGCTCCTCCGACAGGGGGCCAGGTGGCTACACCTTC
cdr3_aa: CASSSDRGPGGYTF

v_call: TRBV6-5
j_call: TRBJ1-2
d_call: -
clone_size: -
cdr3_nt: TGTGCCAGCAGCGAGAGACATCCGTATGGCTACACCTTC
cdr3_aa: CASSERHPYGYTF

v_call: TRBV6-4
j_call: TRBJ1-2
d_call: -
clone_size: -
cdr3_nt: TGTGCCAGCAGTGATGGAGGGGGGGAAGGCTACACCTTC
cdr3_aa: CASSDGGGEGYTF

v_call: TRBV5-1
j_call: TRBJ2-1
d_call: TRBD1
clone_size: -
cdr3_nt: TGCGCCAGCAGCCGGGACAGTCCCTACAATGAGCAGTTCTTC
cdr3_aa: CASSRDSPYNEQFF

v_call: TRBV5-1
j_call: TRBJ1-3
d_call: -
clone_size: -
cdr3_nt: TGCGCCAGCAGCTCCGGGGGGGATGCTGGAAACACCATATATTTT
cdr3_aa: CASSSGGDAGNTIYF

v_call: TRBV5-1
j_call: TRBJ1-1
d_call: TRBD1
clone_size: -
cdr3_nt: TGCGCCAGCACCGGGCAGGGGGCTCACACTGAAGCTTTCTTT
cdr3_aa: CASTGQGAHTEAFF

v_call: TRBV5-1
j_call: TRBJ1-1
d_call: -
clone_size: once
cdr3_nt: TGCGCCAGCAGCCGCCGTTTGGAGGGCACTGAAGCTTTCTTT
cdr3_aa: CASSRRLEGTEAFF